This TCR beta chain was sequenced for a study of immune characteristics of hereditary and idiopathic chronic pancreatitis. Looking at the study overall: Local pancreatic immune cells and TCRbeta repertoires were profiled in hereditary and idiopathic chronic pancreatitis and were compared with control organ donor pancreases. TCRbeta sequencing included a few control pancreases, 7 or 8 pancreases with hereditary chronic pancreatitis and about 6 pancreases with idiopathic chronic pancreatitis. The gDNA-based approach was selected because minimal in vitro experimental manipulation of pancreas-infiltrating T cells was involved.

Comments on this clone: It has no known antigen specificity. Base qualities are not recorded, but no much larger clone differs from it by a single base.

The library came from the immunoSEQ multiplex PCR assay. From pancreatic genomic DNA, the TCRbeta CDR3 region along with adjacent sequences was amplified and then sequenced. The study's processing was this. Productive clonality and productive rearrangement counts were measured along with repertoire diversity, which was expressed as a mean normalized Shannon-Wiener index. Control and chronic pancreatitis repertoire metrics were compared with the nonparametric Mann-Whitney U test. A shared clonotype was defined as a CDR3beta sequence with the same amino acid composition and length across subjects. The source is immuneACCESS, and TCRdb retained only in-frame sequences with V and J called. Part of the clones is not carried over; for the studies checked, unresolved V genes explain less than half of this, and the remainder is unexplained. V and J calls plus clone size are reproduced from that table; the DNA served to infer D and trimming. The sample has 870 or so clones on record, around 66% of them singletons. Of the sample, about 16% is held by the ten largest clones.

Patients undergoing total pancreatectomy with islet autotransplantation (TPIAT) were the source of the chronic pancreatitis pancreas tissue. The chronic pancreatitis patients who were included had no known history of diabetes. For TCRbeta sequencing, genomic DNA was extracted directly from bulk pancreas tissue, without T cell sorting. No particular cause of disease was identified in patients with idiopathic chronic pancreatitis. At two US centers, pancreas tissues from patients and organ donors were collected on a consecutive basis. Study-wide conclusions, independent of this receptor: Patient tissue was available only at the time of TPIAT, so disease duration differences may have influenced immune findings. Among some 14 chronic pancreatitis patients, higher numbers of productive TCR rearrangements went along with higher disease severity scores, showing a positive correlation. Significantly increased TCRbeta repertoire diversity and reduced clonality were observed in both chronic pancreatitis groups relative to controls. Chronic pancreatitis caused by alcohol use was excluded from the study.

Sequences were obtained from pancreas tissue with idiopathic chronic pancreatitis. The cell subset or site tag for this specimen amounts to: chronic pancreatitis without an identified cause. This receptor was taken from a human donor with chronic pancreatitis.

The sequenced DNA is TGTGCCAGCAGCGTAATTGGGGGGGCAGATACGCAGTATTTT. Its protein is CASSVIGGADTQYF. The rearrangement joined TRBV9 to TRBJ2-3, with 7 bases in between that match TRBD2. Unmatched junction bases come to 3, with V trimmed by 1 base and J by 4 bases. Its CDR3 holds 14 amino acids, cysteine through phenylalanine. CDR3 DNA is the only sequence kept; it has 42 bases, read in frame from the first base. CDR1 is given as SGDLS and CDR2 as YYNGEE, both from the germline V gene.